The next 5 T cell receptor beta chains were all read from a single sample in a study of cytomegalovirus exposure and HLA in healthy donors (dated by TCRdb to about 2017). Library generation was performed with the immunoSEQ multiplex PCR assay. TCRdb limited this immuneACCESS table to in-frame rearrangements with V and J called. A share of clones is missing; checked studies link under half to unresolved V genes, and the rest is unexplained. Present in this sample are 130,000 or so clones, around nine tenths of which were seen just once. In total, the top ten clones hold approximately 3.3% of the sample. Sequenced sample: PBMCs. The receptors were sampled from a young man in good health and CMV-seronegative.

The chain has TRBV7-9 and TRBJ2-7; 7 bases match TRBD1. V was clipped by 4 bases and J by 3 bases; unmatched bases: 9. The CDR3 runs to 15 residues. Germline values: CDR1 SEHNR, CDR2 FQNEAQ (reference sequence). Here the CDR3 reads CASSSPAGGDYEQYF. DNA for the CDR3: TGTGCCAGCAGCTCCCCGGCAGGGGGAGACTACGAGCAGTACTTC.

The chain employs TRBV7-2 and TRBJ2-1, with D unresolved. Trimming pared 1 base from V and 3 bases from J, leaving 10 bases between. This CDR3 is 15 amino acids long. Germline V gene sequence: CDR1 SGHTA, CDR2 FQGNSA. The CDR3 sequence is CASSLEVGSYNEQFF. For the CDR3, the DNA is TGTGCCAGCAGCTTAGAGGTGGGCAGCTACAATGAGCAGTTCTTC.

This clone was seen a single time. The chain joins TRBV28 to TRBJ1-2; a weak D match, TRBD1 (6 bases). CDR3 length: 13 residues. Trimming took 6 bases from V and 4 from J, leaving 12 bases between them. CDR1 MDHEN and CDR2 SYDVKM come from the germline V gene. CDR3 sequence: CASRTNRVYGYTF. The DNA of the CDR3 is TGTGCCAGCAGGACAAACAGGGTCTATGGCTACACCTTC.

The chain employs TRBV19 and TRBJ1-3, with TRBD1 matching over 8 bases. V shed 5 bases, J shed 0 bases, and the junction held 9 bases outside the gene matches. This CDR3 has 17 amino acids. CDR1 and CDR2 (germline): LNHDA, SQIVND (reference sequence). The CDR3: CASSGRDRIFSGNTIYF. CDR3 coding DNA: TGTGCCAGTAGTGGCCGGGACAGGATATTCTCTGGAAACACCATATATTTT.

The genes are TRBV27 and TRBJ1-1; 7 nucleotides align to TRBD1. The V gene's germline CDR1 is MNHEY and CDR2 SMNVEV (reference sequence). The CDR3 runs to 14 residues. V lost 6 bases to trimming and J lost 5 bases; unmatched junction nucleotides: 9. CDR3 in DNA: TGTGCCAGCAGCGCCAGGGGGAGTTGGACTGAAGCTTTCTTT. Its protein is CASSARGSWTEAFF.